This T cell receptor beta chain was sequenced for a study of T cells in Graves' hyperthyroidism and ophthalmopathy. Study in general: Initial diagnosis, before any treatment, was when peripheral blood was collected.

Study-level findings and limits: Blood also held most thyroid clonotypes expanded beyond 0.001.

The study excluded patients with uncontrolled infection, other autoimmune disease, pregnancy or lactation. In germline, CDR1 is SGHAT, CDR2 FQNNGV. The CDR3 totals 16 residues. Trimming at V came to 5 bases and at J to 2 bases, leaving 5 bases not matched to a gene. As concerns this clonotype: As yet, its antigen is unknown.

Amplified regions were TCR beta CDR3 sequences from RNA transcripts. During a first-round RT-PCR of the TCR CDR3, the HTBI primer set was used. A single record per CDR3 protein comes from TCRdb applying MiXCR to the multiplex PCR reads. Among over 450,000 distinct CDR3 sequences listed, 17% were seen once. Sequencing input: blood. The J gene is TRBJ2-3, the V gene TRBV11-2, with 12 bases fitting TRBD2. The TCR sequence derives from a woman aged 18-29 years with Graves' ophthalmopathy. CDR3 residues: CASSKTSGGTTDTQYF. The CDR3 nucleotides are TGTGCCAGCAGCAAAACTAGCGGGGGGACCACAGATACGCAGTATTTT.